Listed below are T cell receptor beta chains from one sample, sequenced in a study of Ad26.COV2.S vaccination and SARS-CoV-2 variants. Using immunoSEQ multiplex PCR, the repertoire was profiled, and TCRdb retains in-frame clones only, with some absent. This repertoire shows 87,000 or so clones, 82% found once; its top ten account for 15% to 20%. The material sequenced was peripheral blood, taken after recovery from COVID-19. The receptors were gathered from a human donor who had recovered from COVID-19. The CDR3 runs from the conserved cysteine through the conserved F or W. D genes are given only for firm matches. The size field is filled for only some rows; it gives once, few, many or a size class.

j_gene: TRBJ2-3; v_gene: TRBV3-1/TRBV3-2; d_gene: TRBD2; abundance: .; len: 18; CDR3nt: TGTGCCAGCAGCCAACCGGGACTAGCGGGAGGAGTCACAGATACGCAGTATTTT; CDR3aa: CASSQPGLAGGVTDTQYF
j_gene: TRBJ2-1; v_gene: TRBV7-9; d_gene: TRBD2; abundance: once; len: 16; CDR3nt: TGTGCCAGCAGCTCCCTTAGCGGGAAGCCGTTCAATGAGCAGTTCTTC; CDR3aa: CASSSLSGKPFNEQFF
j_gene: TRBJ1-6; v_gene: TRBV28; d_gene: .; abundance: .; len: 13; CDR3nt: TGTGCCAGCAGTTTAGGAAGGGTTTTACCCCTCCACTTT; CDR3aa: CASSLGRVLPLHF
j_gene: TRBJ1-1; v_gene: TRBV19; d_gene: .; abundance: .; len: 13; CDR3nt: TGTGCCAGTAGTATAACCCAAACTACTGAAGCTTTCTTT; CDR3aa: CASSITQTTEAFF
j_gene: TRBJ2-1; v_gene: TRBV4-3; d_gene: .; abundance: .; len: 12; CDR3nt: TGCGCCAGCAGCCAAGTTTCCGGTGAGCAGTTCTTC; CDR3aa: CASSQVSGEQFF
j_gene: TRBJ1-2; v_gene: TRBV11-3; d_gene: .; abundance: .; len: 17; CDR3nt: TGTGCCAGCAGCTTAGCGGTGGGGCCAGGGACCCACTATGGCTACACCTTC; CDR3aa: CASSLAVGPGTHYGYTF
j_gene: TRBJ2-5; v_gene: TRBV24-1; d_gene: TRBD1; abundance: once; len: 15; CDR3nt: TGTGCCACCAGTGATTTGTACAGGGGTCAAGAGACCCAGTACTTC; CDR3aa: CATSDLYRGQETQYF
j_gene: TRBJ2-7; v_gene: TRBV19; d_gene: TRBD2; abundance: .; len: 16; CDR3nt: TGTGCCGGTAGTATGGGACTAGCGGGAACTGATTACGAGCAGTACTTC; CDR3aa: CAGSMGLAGTDYEQYF
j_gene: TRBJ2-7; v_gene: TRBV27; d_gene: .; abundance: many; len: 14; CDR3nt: TGTGCCAGCGCGGCGGGCGGGCCTAAAGGCGAGCAGTACTTC; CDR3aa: CASAAGGPKGEQYF
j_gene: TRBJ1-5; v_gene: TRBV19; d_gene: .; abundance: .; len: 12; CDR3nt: TGTGCCAGTAGTATTCCCCCCCGGCCCCAGCATTTT; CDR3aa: CASSIPPRPQHF
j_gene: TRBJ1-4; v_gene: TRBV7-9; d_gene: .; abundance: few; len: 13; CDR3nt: TGTGCCAGCGGGGACTCCGTAAATGAAAAACTGTTTTTT; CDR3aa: CASGDSVNEKLFF
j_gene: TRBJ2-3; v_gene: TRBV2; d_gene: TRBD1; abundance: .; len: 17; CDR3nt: TGTGCCAGCAGTACCAGACCGGGACAGGGGAGGGCAGATACGCAGTATTTT; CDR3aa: CASSTRPGQGRADTQYF
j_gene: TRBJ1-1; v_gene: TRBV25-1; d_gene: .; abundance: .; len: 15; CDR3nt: TGTGCCAGCAGTGAAAGATGGATATCGAACACTGAAGCTTTCTTT; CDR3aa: CASSERWISNTEAFF
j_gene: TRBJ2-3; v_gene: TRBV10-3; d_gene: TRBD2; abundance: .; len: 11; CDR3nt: TGTGCGAGCGGGAGAGGAGATACGCAGTATTTT; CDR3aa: CASGRGDTQYF
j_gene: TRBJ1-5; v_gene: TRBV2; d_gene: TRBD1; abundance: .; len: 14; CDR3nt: TGTGCCAGCAGAGCTGACAGGGGAAACCAGCCCCAGCATTTT; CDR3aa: CASRADRGNQPQHF
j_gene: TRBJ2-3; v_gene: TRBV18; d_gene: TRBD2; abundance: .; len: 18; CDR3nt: TGTGCCAGCTCACCCGGACTAGCGGGAGATATTCCCACAGATACGCAGTATTTT; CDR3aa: CASSPGLAGDIPTDTQYF
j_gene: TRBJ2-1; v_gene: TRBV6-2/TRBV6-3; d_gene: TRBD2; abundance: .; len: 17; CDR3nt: TGTGCCAGCAGTCGCCAGACTAGCGCCCTATTCTACAATGAGCAGTTCTTC; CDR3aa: CASSRQTSALFYNEQFF
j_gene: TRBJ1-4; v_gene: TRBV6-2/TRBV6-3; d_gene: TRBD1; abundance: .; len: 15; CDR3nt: TGTGCCAGCAGTTCAGAGGGGACAGGGGATGAAAAACTGTTTTTT; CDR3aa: CASSSEGTGDEKLFF
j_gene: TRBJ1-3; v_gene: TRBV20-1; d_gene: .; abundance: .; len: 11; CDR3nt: TGCAGTGCTAGAGCTGGAAACACCATATATTTT; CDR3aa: CSARAGNTIYF
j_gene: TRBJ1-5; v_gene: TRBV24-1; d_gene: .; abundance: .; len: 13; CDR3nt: TGTGCCACCAGTGGACGGAGCAATCAGCCCCAGCATTTT; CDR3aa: CATSGRSNQPQHF
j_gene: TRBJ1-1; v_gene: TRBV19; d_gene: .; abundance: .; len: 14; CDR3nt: TGTGCCAGTAGCCCAGATCGGGTCGGCACTGAAGCTTTCTTT; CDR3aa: CASSPDRVGTEAFF
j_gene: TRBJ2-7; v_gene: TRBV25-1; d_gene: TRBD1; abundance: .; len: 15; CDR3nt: TGTGCCAGCAGTGAGCCCGGGACAGGGGTGGACGAGCAGTACTTC; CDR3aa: CASSEPGTGVDEQYF
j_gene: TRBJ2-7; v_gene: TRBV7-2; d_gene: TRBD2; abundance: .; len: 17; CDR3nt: TGTGCCAGCAGCCCTCTTACACTAGCGGGAGGAAGCTACGAGCAGTACTTC; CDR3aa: CASSPLTLAGGSYEQYF
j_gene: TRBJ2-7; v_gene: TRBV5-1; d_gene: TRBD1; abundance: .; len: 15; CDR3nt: TGCGCCAGCAGCAACGGACAGGGGATCCCATACGAGCAGTACTTC; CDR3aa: CASSNGQGIPYEQYF
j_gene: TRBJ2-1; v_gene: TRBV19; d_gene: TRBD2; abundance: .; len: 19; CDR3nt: TGTGCCAGTAGTATAGATACCCTTACTAGCGGGAGCACCTACAATGAGCAGTTCTTC; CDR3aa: CASSIDTLTSGSTYNEQFF
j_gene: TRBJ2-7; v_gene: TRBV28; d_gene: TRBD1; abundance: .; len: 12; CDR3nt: TGTGCCAGCAGGATGGGACAGTACGAGCAGTACTTC; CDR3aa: CASRMGQYEQYF
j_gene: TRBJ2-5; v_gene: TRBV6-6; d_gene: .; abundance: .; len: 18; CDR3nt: TGTGCCAGCAGTCGGAAGGGGTTCGGGACCCTCTATGTAGGGACCCAGTACTTC; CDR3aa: CASSRKGFGTLYVGTQYF
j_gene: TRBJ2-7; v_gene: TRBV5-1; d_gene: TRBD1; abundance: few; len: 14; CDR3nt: TGCGCCAGCACCAGAGACGGGACAGCTTACGAGCAGTACTTC; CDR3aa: CASTRDGTAYEQYF
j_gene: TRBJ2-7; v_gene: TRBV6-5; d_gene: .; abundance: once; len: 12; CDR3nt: TGTGCCAGCACTACAAGACGGGGACTTTTGTACTTC; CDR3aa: CASTTRRGLLYF
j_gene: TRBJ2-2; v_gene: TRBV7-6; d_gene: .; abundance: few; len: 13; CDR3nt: TGTGCCAGCAGCTTAGGTCGCACCGGGGAGCTGTTTTTT; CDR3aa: CASSLGRTGELFF
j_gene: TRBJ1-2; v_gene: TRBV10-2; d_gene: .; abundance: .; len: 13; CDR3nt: TGCGCCAGCCCGAACCCGGGGGACTATGGCTACACCTTC; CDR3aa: CASPNPGDYGYTF
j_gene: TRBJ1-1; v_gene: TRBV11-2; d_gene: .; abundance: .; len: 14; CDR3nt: TGTGCCAGCAGCTTAGACAGGGGAGGCGCTGAAGCTTTCTTT; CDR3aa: CASSLDRGGAEAFF
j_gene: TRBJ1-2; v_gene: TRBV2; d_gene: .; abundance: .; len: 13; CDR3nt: TGTGCCAGCAGTGTATATGAGCACTATGGCTACACCTTC; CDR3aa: CASSVYEHYGYTF
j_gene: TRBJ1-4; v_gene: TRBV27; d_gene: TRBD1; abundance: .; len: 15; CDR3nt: TGTGCCAGCAGGGGCACAGGGGGGCTTGGTGAAAAACTGTTTTTT; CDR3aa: CASRGTGGLGEKLFF
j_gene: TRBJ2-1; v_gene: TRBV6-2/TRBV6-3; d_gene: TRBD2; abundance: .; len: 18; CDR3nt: TGTGCCAGCAGTTCCCATAGGGGGGCTAGCGGGAGGTCGGGTGAGCAGTTCTTC; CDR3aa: CASSSHRGASGRSGEQFF
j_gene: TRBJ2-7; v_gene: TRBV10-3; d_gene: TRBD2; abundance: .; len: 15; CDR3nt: TGTGCCATCATGACGACTAGCGGGAGTTCCTACGAGCAGTACTTC; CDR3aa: CAIMTTSGSSYEQYF
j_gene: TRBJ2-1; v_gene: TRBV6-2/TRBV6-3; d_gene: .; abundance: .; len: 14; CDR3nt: TGTGCCAGCAGCCACCTCGTACCGGGCAATGAGCAGTTCTTC; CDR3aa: CASSHLVPGNEQFF
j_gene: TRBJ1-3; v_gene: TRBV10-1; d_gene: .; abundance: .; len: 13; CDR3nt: TGCGCCAGCAGTGAGTCGAAGGGAAACACCATATATTTT; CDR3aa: CASSESKGNTIYF
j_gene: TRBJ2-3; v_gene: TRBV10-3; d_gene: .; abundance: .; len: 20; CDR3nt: TGTGCCATCAGTGAATCATTGTACTGCAGACCACGGGAGCATACAGATACGCAGTATTTT; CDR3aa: CAISESLYCRPREHTDTQYF
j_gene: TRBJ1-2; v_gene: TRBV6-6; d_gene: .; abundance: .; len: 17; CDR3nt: TGTGCCACCAGTCCTGGGCCAGGGGAAGCTAGTAACTATGGCTACACCTTC; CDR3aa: CATSPGPGEASNYGYTF
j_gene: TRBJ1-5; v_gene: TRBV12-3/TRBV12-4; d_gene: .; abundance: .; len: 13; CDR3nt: TGTGCCAGCAGTTTGGGACCAGAACAGCCCCAGCATTTT; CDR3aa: CASSLGPEQPQHF
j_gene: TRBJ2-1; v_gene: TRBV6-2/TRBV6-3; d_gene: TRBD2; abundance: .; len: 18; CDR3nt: TGTGCCAGCAGTTACATTTTAGGTCGGGTAGCGGGGTACAATGAGCAGTTCTTC; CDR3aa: CASSYILGRVAGYNEQFF
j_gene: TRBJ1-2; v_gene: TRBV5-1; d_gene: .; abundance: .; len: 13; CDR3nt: TGCGCCAGTGGGGGGCAGCCTAACTATGGCTACACCTTC; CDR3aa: CASGGQPNYGYTF
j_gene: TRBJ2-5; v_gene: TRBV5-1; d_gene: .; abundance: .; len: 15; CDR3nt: TGCGCCAGCAGCTTGAAACGGCAGGATGAAGAGACCCAGTACTTC; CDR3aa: CASSLKRQDEETQYF
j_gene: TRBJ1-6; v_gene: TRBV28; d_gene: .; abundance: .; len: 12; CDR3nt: TGTGCCAGCATTTCAGGGTCCTCACCCCTCCACTTT; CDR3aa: CASISGSSPLHF
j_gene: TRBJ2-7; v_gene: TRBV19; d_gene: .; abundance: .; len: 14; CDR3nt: TGTGCCAGTAGTATCCGGAGGGGGAACTACGAGCAGTACTTC; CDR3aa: CASSIRRGNYEQYF
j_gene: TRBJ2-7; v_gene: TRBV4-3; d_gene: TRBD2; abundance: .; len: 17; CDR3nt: TGCGCCAGCAGCCAAGATATAATCAGCGGGGGTGCCTACGAGCAGTACTTC; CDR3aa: CASSQDIISGGAYEQYF